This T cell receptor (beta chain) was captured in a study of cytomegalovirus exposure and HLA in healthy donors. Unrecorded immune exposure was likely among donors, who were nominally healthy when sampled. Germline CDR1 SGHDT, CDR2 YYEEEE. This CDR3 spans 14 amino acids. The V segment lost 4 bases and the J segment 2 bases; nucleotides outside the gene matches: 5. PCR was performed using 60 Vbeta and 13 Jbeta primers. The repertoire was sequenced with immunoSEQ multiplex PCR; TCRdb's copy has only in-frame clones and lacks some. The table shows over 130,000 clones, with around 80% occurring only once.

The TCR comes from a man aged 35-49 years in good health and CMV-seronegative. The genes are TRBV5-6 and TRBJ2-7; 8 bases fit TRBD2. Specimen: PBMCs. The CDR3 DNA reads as TGTGCCAGCAGCCCCAGCGGGAGCGCCTACGAGCAGTACTTC. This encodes CASSPSGSAYEQYF.